This T cell receptor beta chain derives from a study of blood T cell repertoires in COVID-19. The wider study: Donors in the United States, Italy and Spain gave samples during acute or convalescent COVID-19. Sample material is recorded as cDNA or gDNA derived from T cells, B-cell-depleted T cells, or PBMCs.

Sequencing was performed with immunoSEQ multiplex PCR; in TCRdb, only in-frame clones are kept and a portion is missing. The table records about 190,000 clones, roughly 84% of them present only once. This CDR3 spans 16 amino acids. V shed 1 base, J shed 4 bases, and the junction held 3 bases outside the gene matches. Germline V lookup: CDR1 KGHSH, CDR2 LQKENI. This clone was counted once. This specimen includes other DNA sequences encoding the same CDR3. The rearrangement joins TRBV18 to TRBJ2-2; 10 nucleotides match TRBD1. The sequenced material came from peripheral blood. This clonotype originated in a woman between 40 and 55 years old who had recovered from COVID-19. The CDR3 is CASSPRQGASTGELFF. For the CDR3, the DNA is TGTGCCAGCTCACCACGACAGGGGGCTAGCACCGGGGAGCTGTTTTTT.